These 18 T cell receptor beta chains were all obtained from the same sample, sequenced in a study of blood T cell repertoires in COVID-19. The repertoire was sequenced with immunoSEQ multiplex PCR; TCRdb's copy has only in-frame clones and lacks some. Among 150,000 to 200,000 clones, around 90% were seen once, and the ten largest hold 9%. Sequencing was performed on PBMCs or T cells enriched from blood (not recorded which). Source of these receptors: a woman aged 18-29 years who had recovered from COVID-19.

The chain is built from TRBV5-1 and TRBJ2-1; TRBD2 agrees at 10 bases. Germline CDR1 SGHRS, CDR2 YFSETQ. Trimming cost V 0 bases and J 3 bases; bases outside gene matches: 12. This CDR3 has 19 residues. CDR3 in amino acids: CASSLGLAGEVGYYNEQFF. The DNA of the CDR3 is TGCGCCAGCAGCTTGGGTCTAGCGGGAGAGGTAGGGTACTACAATGAGCAGTTCTTC.

The V gene is TRBV27, the J gene TRBJ2-1; a possible D gene is TRBD2 (6 bases). CDR1 is MNHEY, CDR2 SMNVEV, per germline (reference sequence). CDR3 length: 17 amino acids. Trimming stripped 0 bases from V and 5 bases from J, with 17 bases between. CDR3 sequence: CASSLSPWAGPNNEQFF. The CDR3, as DNA: TGTGCCAGCAGTTTATCCCCCTGGGCGGGGCCTAACAATGAGCAGTTCTTC.

The chain uses TRBV4-1 and TRBJ1-2, with D possibly matching TRBD1 (5 bases). Germline V CDR1 and CDR2: MGHRA, YSYEKL. This CDR3 is 13 amino acids long. V was shortened by 8 bases and J by 4 bases, with 14 bases between the two germline ends. CDR3 region: CASGIGQGYGYTF. The CDR3 DNA is TGCGCCAGCGGAATCGGCCAGGGCTATGGCTACACCTTC.

J is TRBJ2-3 and V is TRBV5-1; 9 bases match TRBD2. Per germline, CDR1 SGHRS and CDR2 YFSETQ. This CDR3 spans 17 amino acids. Losses at the gene ends were 4 bases for V and 6 bases for J; bases not matched to a gene: 15. The CDR3 protein is CASSRGISGSTGDTQYF. The CDR3 DNA reads as TGCGCCAGCAGCCGAGGTATTAGCGGGAGTACTGGTGATACGCAGTATTTT.

The J gene is TRBJ1-4, the V gene TRBV2; D is unresolved. The CDR3 totals 14 residues. The germline gives CDR1 SNHLY, CDR2 FYNNEI. V lost 2 bases to trimming and J lost 5 bases, with 9 bases between them. CDR3 nucleotide sequence: TGTGCCAGCAGTGAATCTGGGCTCAATGAAAAACTGTTTTTT. Translated, it gives CASSESGLNEKLFF.

The DNA for the CDR3 is TGTGCCAGCAGCACCCAGCGGAGCAATGAGCAGTTCTTC. Translating it yields CASSTQRSNEQFF. This chain uses TRBV11-2 with TRBJ2-1; a weak D match, TRBD2 (5 bases). The CDR3 has 13 residues. Per the germline V gene, CDR1 is SGHAT and CDR2 is FQNNGV. V was clipped by 5 bases and J by 6 bases, with 11 bases between them.

This rearrangement joins TRBV5-1 to TRBJ2-7; 15 nucleotides agree with TRBD2. The CDR3 sequence is 17 residues long. V was clipped by 4 bases and J by 2 bases; unmatched bases: 7. Germline V CDR1 and CDR2: SGHRS, YFSETQ. CDR3 residues: CASSPRRTSGGAYEQYF. The CDR3 bases are TGCGCCAGCAGCCCGAGAAGGACTAGCGGGGGGGCCTACGAGCAGTACTTC.

The rearrangement uses TRBV19 and TRBJ1-5, with unresolved D. Germline values: CDR1 LNHDA, CDR2 SQIVND (reference sequence). This CDR3 is 16 amino acids long. V was pared by 4 bases and J by 2 bases, with 15 bases between. The CDR3 sequence is CASSNGNGVGNQPQHF. The DNA for the CDR3 is TGTGCCAGTAGTAACGGGAACGGAGTCGGCAATCAGCCCCAGCATTTT.

The rearrangement links TRBV28 to TRBJ1-4; 9 nucleotides match TRBD1. Unmatched junction bases numbered 5, after V lost 5 bases and J lost 4 bases. The CDR3 length is 15 residues. From germline, CDR1 is MDHEN and CDR2 SYDVKM. CDR3 region: CASSQGQGLNEKLFF. CDR3 nucleotide sequence: TGTGCCAGCAGTCAAGGACAGGGGCTTAATGAAAAACTGTTTTTT. Full variable domain (missing parts from reference TRBV28 and TRBJ1-4): DVKVTQSSRYLVKRTGEKVFLECVQDMDHENMFWYRQDPGLGLRLIYFSYDVKMKEKGDIPEGYSVSREKKERFSLILESASTNQTSMYLCASSQGQGLNEKLFFGSGTQLSVL.

The chain combines TRBV5-4 with TRBJ1-5, with D hard to call. There are 13 residues in the CDR3. V was pared by 0 bases and J by 7 bases, with 8 bases between. Germline CDR1 SGHNT, CDR2 YYREEE (reference sequence). The chain's CDR3 is CASSLGGSQPQHF. CDR3 coding DNA: TGTGCCAGCAGCTTGGGCGGAAGCCAGCCCCAGCATTTT.

The V and J genes are TRBV2 and TRBJ1-2; 11 positions match TRBD1. The CDR3 is 15 amino acids. Trimming at V came to 5 bases and at J to 8 bases, leaving 10 bases not matched to a gene. CDR1 is SNHLY and CDR2 is FYNNEI in the germline V gene. The CDR3 coding sequence is TGTGCCAGCAGTTTGGGACAGGGGGTAATAGGCGGCTACACCTTC. Translated, it gives CASSLGQGVIGGYTF.

The CDR3: CAISGRGADTEAFF. DNA for the CDR3: TGTGCCATCAGTGGTCGTGGGGCTGACACTGAAGCTTTCTTT. The chain recombines TRBV10-3 with TRBJ1-1; D is possibly TRBD1 (5 bases). The CDR3 covers 14 residues. Trimming removed 4 bases at V and 3 bases at J, with 12 bases between. CDR1 is ENHRY, CDR2 SYGVKD, per germline.

The chain has TRBV10-2 and TRBJ1-4, with 8 bases identical to TRBD1. V was pared by 4 bases and J by 7 bases, with 5 bases of the junction left unmatched. CDR1 is WSHSY and CDR2 is SAAADI in the germline V gene. This CDR3 spans 14 amino acids. This CDR3 is CASSVGTGGEKLFF. The CDR3 DNA is TGCGCCAGCAGTGTTGGGACAGGAGGTGAAAAACTGTTTTTT.

The chain is built from TRBV12-1 and TRBJ2-6; the table's D call of TRBD1 was not tested on the DNA. TRBV12-1 constitutes a pseudogene. The CDR3 is 17 residues long. The CDR3 coding sequence is TGTGCCAGCAGCTTTAGGCCCAGGGTCTCTGGGGCCAACGTCCTGACTTTC. Translated: CASSFRPRVSGANVLTF.

The chain is built from TRBV6-5 and TRBJ2-3; TRBD2 might be the D (7 bases). V was cut by 6 bases and J by 0 bases, with 10 bases left in between. Germline CDR1 MNHEY, CDR2 SVGAGI. There are 14 residues in the CDR3. CDR3 protein: CASRRGASTDTQYF. CDR3 bases: TGTGCCAGCAGACGGGGGGCTAGCACAGATACGCAGTATTTT.

The chain couples TRBV6-2 or TRBV6-3 to TRBJ1-1; 10 nucleotides line up with TRBD1. After removal of 6 bases from V and 0 bases from J, the junction contained 16 bases not matched to a gene. The CDR3 contains 19 residues. Germline assignment: CDR1 MNHEY and CDR2 SVGEGT. The CDR3 DNA reads TGTGCCAGCAGCAAAGTACCGGGACAGGGGATAATCCTGAACACTGAAGCTTTCTTT. Amino acids: CASSKVPGQGIILNTEAFF.

The CDR3 DNA follows: TGTGCCAGCAGTACATATGGCGGAGAGACCCAGTACTTC. Amino acids: CASSTYGGETQYF. The rearrangement joins TRBV2 to TRBJ2-5; D remains unclear. V lost 5 bases, J lost 4 bases, and 11 bases lay in between. The CDR3 is made up of 13 amino acids. Germline-derived CDR1 and CDR2 are SNHLY and FYNNEI.

V usage is TRBV30 and J usage is TRBJ2-1, with D perhaps TRBD1 (5 bases). From germline, CDR1 is GTSNPN and CDR2 SVGIG (reference sequence). V dropped 2 bases and J dropped 10 bases, with 12 bases sitting between them. The CDR3 consists of 12 residues. CDR3 sequence: CAWSPGISEQFF. CDR3 sequence (DNA): TGTGCCTGGAGTCCAGGGATCAGCGAGCAGTTCTTC.